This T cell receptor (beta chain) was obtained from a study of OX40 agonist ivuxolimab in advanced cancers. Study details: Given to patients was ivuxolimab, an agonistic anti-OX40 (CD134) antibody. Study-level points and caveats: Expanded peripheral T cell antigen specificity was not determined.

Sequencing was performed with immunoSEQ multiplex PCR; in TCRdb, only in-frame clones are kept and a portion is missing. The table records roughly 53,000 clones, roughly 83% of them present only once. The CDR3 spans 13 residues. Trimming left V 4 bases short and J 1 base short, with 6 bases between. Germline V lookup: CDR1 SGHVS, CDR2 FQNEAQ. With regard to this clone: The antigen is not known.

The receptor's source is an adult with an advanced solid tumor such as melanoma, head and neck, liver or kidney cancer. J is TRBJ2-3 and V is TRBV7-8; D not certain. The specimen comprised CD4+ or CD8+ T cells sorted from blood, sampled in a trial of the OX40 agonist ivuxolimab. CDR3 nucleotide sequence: TGTGCCAGCAGCTCGGACCGCACAGATACGCAGTATTTT. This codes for CASSSDRTDTQYF.